This passage covers 11 T cell receptor beta chains from one sample sequenced in a study of shared clonotypes between healthy human individuals (dated by TCRdb to 2020 to 2022). Libraries were constructed by the immunoSEQ multiplex PCR assay. TCRdb re-hosts the immuneACCESS table, in-frame sequences only. Its copies lack some clones; in the studies checked, an unresolved V gene accounts for under half of them, and the cause for the rest is not known. This sample lists roughly 2.1 million clones; more than 85% were detected once. The ten largest make up about 1.5% of the sample. CD8 naive samples were obtained by positive selection for CCR7 among CD45RO-negative cells, yielding a CD45RA+CCR7+ population from which TemRA cells were excluded. The material sequenced was naive CD8+ T cells from PBMCs. Interpreted using the paper, the cell subset or site label stands for: CD45RA+CCR7+. These receptors were collected from a young man in good health. Some clones in this sample may be carry-over from other donors' samples.

The chain couples TRBV29-1 to TRBJ2-4; 9 bases match TRBD1. The CDR3 extends over 13 amino acids. Germline V gene data show CDR1 as SQVTM and CDR2 as ANQGSEA. J was trimmed by 5 bases and V by 2 bases; bases with no gene match: 1. As DNA, the CDR3 is TGCAGCGTTGAATGGACAGGGGAAAACATTCAGTACTTC. This gives the protein CSVEWTGENIQYF.

In DNA, the CDR3 is TGTGCCAGCAGCCCAACCGGACAGGGGGCGATCTACGAGCAGTACTTC. Translating gives CASSPTGQGAIYEQYF. The rearrangement joins TRBV7-9 to TRBJ2-7; 11 nucleotides align to TRBD1. Per germline, CDR1 SEHNR and CDR2 FQNEAQ (reference sequence). J lost 3 bases, V lost 5 bases, and 9 bases had no gene match. The CDR3 has 16 residues.

This clone showed up just once. This chain connects TRBV7-2 to TRBJ2-7, with 9 positions matching TRBD1. V shed 5 bases, J shed 0 bases, and the junction held 8 bases outside the gene matches. The CDR3 totals 16 residues. The germline CDR1 and CDR2 sequences are SGHTA and FQGNSA. CDR3 in amino acids: CASSPRQGGLSYEQYF. In DNA form, the CDR3 reads TGTGCCAGCAGCCCGAGACAGGGGGGGCTCTCCTACGAGCAGTACTTC.

The chain combines TRBV9 with TRBJ2-1; weak D call: TRBD1 (6 bases). The CDR3 extends over 17 amino acids. CDR1 and CDR2 from the germline V gene are SGDLS and YYNGEE. V lost 4 bases to trimming and J lost 3 bases, with 20 bases between them. The CDR3 region is CASSSKPGAGVYNEQFF. The CDR3 region has the DNA TGTGCCAGCAGCTCCAAGCCTGGTGCAGGGGTCTACAATGAGCAGTTCTTC.

The chain employs TRBV6-6 and TRBJ1-5, with 8 nucleotides matching TRBD1. The CDR3 totals 16 residues. The V gene end was trimmed by 2 bases and the J gene end by 6 bases; junction bases not matched to a gene: 9. Germline V gene data show CDR1 as MNHNY and CDR2 as SVGAGI (reference sequence). The CDR3 spells CASSYPGQGAGQPQHF. CDR3 sequence (DNA): TGTGCCAGCAGTTACCCCGGGCAGGGGGCCGGTCAGCCCCAGCATTTT.

J is TRBJ1-2 and V is TRBV9; the D is unclear. Trimming took off 4 bases at V and 5 bases at J, with 12 bases between the two ends. CDR1 SGDLS and CDR2 YYNGEE come from the germline V gene. This CDR3 has 13 amino acids. The CDR3 DNA reads as TGTGCCAGCAGCTCGACAACGGGGTATGGCTACACCTTC. Residues: CASSSTTGYGYTF.

CDR3 residues: CASSGGGTVNTEAFF. CDR3 DNA: TGTGCCAGCAGCGGTGGGGGGACAGTGAACACTGAAGCTTTCTTT. The genes are TRBV9 and TRBJ1-1, with 7 positions matching TRBD1. The CDR3 contains 15 residues. V trimming: 3 bases; J trimming: 0 bases; junction bases outside the gene matches: 5. Germline values: CDR1 SGDLS, CDR2 YYNGEE.

Written as DNA, the CDR3 is TGCGCCAGCAGCCAAGGCGCAGCGGGAGTCCACGAGCAGTACTTC. Translating gives CASSQGAAGVHEQYF. The chain uses TRBV4-3 and TRBJ2-7; 8 nucleotides line up with TRBD2. The germline CDR1 and CDR2 sequences are LGHNA and YSLEER. The J segment lost 5 bases and the V segment lost 1 base, leaving 7 bases of the junction unmatched. This CDR3 is 15 amino acids long.

With regard to this clone: This sample includes further DNA sequences coding for the same CDR3. This sequence joins TRBV27 and TRBJ1-2, with 7 bases matching TRBD1. J gave up 6 bases and V 1 base, and 2 bases lay outside the gene matches. Germline CDR1 reads MNHEY; CDR2 reads SMNVEV (reference sequence). CDR3 length: 13 residues. The CDR3 region has the DNA TGTGCCAGCAGTTTATTAGGGGGCGATGGCTACACCTTC. Translating it yields CASSLLGGDGYTF.

This chain joins TRBV28 and TRBJ2-5, with D tentatively TRBD1 (6 bases). The V and J ends lost 6 bases and 4 bases respectively, with 15 bases between them. This CDR3 has 14 residues. Germline V gene lookup returns CDR1 MDHEN and CDR2 SYDVKM. CDR3 amino acids: CASRRDRQRETQYF. The CDR3 nucleotides are TGTGCCAGCAGGAGAGACAGGCAGCGAGAGACCCAGTACTTC.

On this clone itself: A junction boundary mismatches the germline segment, possibly from a read error. The CDR3 sequence: CASTWDRGSGNTIYF. The CDR3 DNA sequence: TGTGCGAGCACATGGGACAGGGGTTCTGGAAACACCATATATTTT. The chain joins TRBV6-1 to TRBJ1-3, with 10 nucleotides matching TRBD1. CDR1 MNHNS and CDR2 SASEGT come from the germline V gene. The CDR3 spans 15 residues.